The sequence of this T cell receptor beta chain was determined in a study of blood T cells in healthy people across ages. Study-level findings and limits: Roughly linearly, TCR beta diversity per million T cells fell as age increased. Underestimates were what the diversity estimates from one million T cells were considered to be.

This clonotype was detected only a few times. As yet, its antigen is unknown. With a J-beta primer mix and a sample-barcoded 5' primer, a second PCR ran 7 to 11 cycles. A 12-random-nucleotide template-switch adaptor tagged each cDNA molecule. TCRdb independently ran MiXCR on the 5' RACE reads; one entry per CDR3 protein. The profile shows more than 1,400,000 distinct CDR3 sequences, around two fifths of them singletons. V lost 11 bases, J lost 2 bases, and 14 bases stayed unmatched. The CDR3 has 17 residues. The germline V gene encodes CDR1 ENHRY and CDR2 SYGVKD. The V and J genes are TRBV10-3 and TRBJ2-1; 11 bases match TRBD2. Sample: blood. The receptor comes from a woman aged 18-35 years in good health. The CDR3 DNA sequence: TGTGCCTCTGCAACTAGCGGGGGACCAACGACCTACAATGAGCAGTTCTTC. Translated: CASATSGGPTTYNEQFF.